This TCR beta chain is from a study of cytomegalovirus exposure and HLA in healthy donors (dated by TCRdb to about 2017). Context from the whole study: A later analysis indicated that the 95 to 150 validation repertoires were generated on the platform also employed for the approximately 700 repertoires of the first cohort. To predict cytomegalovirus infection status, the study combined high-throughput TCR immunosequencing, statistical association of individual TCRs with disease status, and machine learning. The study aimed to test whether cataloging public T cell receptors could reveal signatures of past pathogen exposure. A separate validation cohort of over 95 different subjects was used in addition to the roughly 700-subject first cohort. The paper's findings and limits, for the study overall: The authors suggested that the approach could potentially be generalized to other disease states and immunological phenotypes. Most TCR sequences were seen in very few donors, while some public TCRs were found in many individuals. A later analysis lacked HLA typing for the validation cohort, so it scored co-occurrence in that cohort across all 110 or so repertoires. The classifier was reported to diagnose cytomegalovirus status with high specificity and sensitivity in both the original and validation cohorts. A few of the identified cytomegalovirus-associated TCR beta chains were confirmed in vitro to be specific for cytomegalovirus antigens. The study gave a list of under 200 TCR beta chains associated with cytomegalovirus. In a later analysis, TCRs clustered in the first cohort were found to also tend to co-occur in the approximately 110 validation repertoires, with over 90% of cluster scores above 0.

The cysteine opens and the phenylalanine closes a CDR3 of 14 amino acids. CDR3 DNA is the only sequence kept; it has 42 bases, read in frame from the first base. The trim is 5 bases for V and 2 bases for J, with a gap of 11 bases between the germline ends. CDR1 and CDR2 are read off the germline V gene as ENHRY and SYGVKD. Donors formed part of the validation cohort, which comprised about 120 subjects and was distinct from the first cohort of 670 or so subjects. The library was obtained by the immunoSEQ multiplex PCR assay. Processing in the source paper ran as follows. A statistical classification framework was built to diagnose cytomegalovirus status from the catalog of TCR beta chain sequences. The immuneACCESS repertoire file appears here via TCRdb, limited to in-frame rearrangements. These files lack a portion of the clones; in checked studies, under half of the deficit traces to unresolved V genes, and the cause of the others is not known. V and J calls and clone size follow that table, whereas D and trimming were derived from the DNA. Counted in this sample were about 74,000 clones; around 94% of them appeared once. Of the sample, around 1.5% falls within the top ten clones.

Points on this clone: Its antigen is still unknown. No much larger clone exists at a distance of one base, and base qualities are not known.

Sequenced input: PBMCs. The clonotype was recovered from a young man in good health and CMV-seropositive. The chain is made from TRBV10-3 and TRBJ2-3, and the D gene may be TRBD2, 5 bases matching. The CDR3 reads CAISTRADTDTQYF. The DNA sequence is TGTGCCATCAGTACTAGAGCGGACACAGATACGCAGTATTTT.